These T cell receptor beta chains were read from a single sample in a study of blood T cell repertoires in COVID-19. Generated by immunoSEQ multiplex PCR, the TCRdb table keeps only in-frame clones and is missing some. The table records roughly 65,000 clones, around 79% of them present only once. Sequenced sample: peripheral blood. The source is a man in his 60s with acute or convalescent COVID-19. Each CDR3 is given with its conserved first and last residue. D genes are given only for firm matches. Clone size, where shown, is once, few, many, or a class for clones that have expanded.

d_call j_call v_call clone_size cdr3_aa cdr3_nt
TRBD1 TRBJ2-7 TRBV10-1 once CASSEAGTGISSYEQYF TGCGCCAGCAGCGAAGCCGGGACAGGGATTAGCTCCTACGAGCAGTACTTC
TRBD1 TRBJ1-5 TRBV7-2 once CASSSPTGSGQPQHF TGTGCCAGCAGCTCTCCGACAGGGAGCGGTCAGCCCCAGCATTTT
. TRBJ1-2 TRBV7-6 . CASSSSRGRGNGYTF TGTGCCAGCAGCTCTTCGCGCGGGAGGGGGAATGGCTACACCTTC
TRBD1 TRBJ1-6 TRBV5-4 few CASSFSGTGVSPLHF TGTGCCAGCAGCTTTTCCGGGACAGGGGTTTCACCCCTCCACTTT
TRBD2 TRBJ2-3 TRBV7-9 . CASSATGLAGTQYF TGTGCCAGCAGCGCAACGGGACTAGCGGGGACGCAGTATTTT
. TRBJ1-2 TRBV10-2 few CASSDPPRGRDYGYTF TGCGCCAGCAGTGATCCCCCGAGGGGGAGGGACTATGGCTACACCTTC
TRBD2 TRBJ2-1 TRBV2 . CASKKASGGDYNEQFF TGTGCCAGCAAGAAAGCGAGCGGGGGTGACTACAATGAGCAGTTCTTC
TRBD1 TRBJ2-3 TRBV19 once CASVPRQGAADTQYF TGTGCCAGTGTCCCCCGACAGGGGGCTGCAGATACGCAGTATTTT
TRBD1 TRBJ2-7 TRBV5-1 . CASSSATGALISEQYF TGCGCCAGCAGCTCCGCCACAGGGGCTCTCATTTCCGAGCAGTACTTC
TRBD2 TRBJ2-1 TRBV5-4 . CASSLGPSGGGSYNEQFF TGTGCCAGCAGCTTGGGGCCTAGCGGGGGGGGTTCCTACAATGAGCAGTTCTTC
TRBD1 TRBJ2-1 TRBV6-2/TRBV6-3 . CASSQGQGVRQFF TGTGCCAGCAGCCAGGGACAGGGTGTACGGCAGTTCTTC
TRBD1 TRBJ2-7 TRBV6-4 few CASSPGTGGEQYF TGTGCCAGCAGTCCCGGGACAGGGGGCGAGCAGTACTTC
. TRBJ2-7 TRBV6-1 . CASSDRGTYEQYF TGTGCCAGCAGTGACAGGGGAACCTACGAGCAGTACTTC
TRBD2 TRBJ2-7 TRBV4-3 . CASSPLGGGSYEQYF TGCGCCAGCAGCCCCTTGGGGGGGGGCTCCTACGAGCAGTACTTC
. TRBJ1-2 TRBV20-1 . CSASTTPTNYGYTF TGCAGTGCTAGTACGACACCAACTAACTATGGCTACACCTTC
TRBD1 TRBJ1-4 TRBV29-1 . CSVGTGYEKLFF TGCAGCGTCGGGACAGGGTATGAAAAACTGTTTTTT
. TRBJ1-1 TRBV6-2/TRBV6-3 few CASSYTVNTEAFF TGTGCCAGCAGTTACACGGTGAACACTGAAGCTTTCTTT